These 8 T cell receptor beta chains came from one sample sequenced in a study of response to subunit inactivated influenza vaccine. One entry per CDR3 protein results from TCRdb running MiXCR on the RT-PCR reads. This table holds about 500,000 distinct CDR3 sequences, under 15% found once. The input for sequencing was PBMCs from blood, taken roughly 45 days after vaccination. The receptors originated from a man aged 45-65 years who received an inactivated influenza vaccine.

In its sample, this clonotype was seen a few times. The rearrangement links TRBV6-1 to TRBJ1-5, with 9 positions matching TRBD1. J gave up 5 bases and V 6 bases, and 2 bases lay outside the gene matches. From germline, CDR1 is MNHNS and CDR2 SASEGT. This CDR3 has 13 residues. For the CDR3, the DNA is TGTGCCAGCAGGGGACAGGGCGATCAGCCCCAGCATTTT. It yields the protein CASRGQGDQPQHF.

There are a few counts of this clonotype. The V and J genes are TRBV7-2 and TRBJ2-2; perhaps TRBD1 as D (7 bases). Germline V gene sequence: CDR1 SGHTA, CDR2 FQGNSA. CDR3 length: 14 residues. V lost 5 bases, J lost 1 base, and 8 bases lay in between. The CDR3 bases are TGTGCCAGCAGCCAGGGGGGGAACACCGGGGAGCTGTTTTTT. This gives the protein CASSQGGNTGELFF.

This clonotype was observed a few times. The chain carries TRBV19 and TRBJ1-5; 7 bases line up with TRBD1. There are 14 residues in the CDR3. V was pared by 3 bases and J by 6 bases, with 5 bases of the junction left unmatched. Germline values: CDR1 LNHDA, CDR2 SQIVND (reference sequence). CDR3 in amino acids: CASSIGTVSQPQHF. The CDR3, as DNA: TGTGCCAGTAGTATCGGGACAGTTTCTCAGCCCCAGCATTTT.

This clonotype was seen a handful of times. The chain combines TRBV11-2 with TRBJ2-1, with 7 bases that match TRBD2. V trimming: 0 bases; J trimming: 5 bases; junction bases outside the gene matches: 7. Germline V gene sequence: CDR1 SGHAT, CDR2 FQNNGV. There are 16 residues in the CDR3. As DNA, the CDR3 is TGTGCCAGCAGCTTAGAGGCGGGGGTCGTAAACAATGAGCAGTTCTTC. It translates to CASSLEAGVVNNEQFF.

The sample holds a few counts of this clonotype. The chain links TRBV4-3 to TRBJ2-6; D uncertain. Germline CDR1 and CDR2: LGHNA and YSLEER. The CDR3 is 16 residues long. Trimming removed 0 bases from V and 1 base from J, with 7 bases in between. The CDR3 spells CASSQDVGSGANVLTF. The CDR3 coding sequence is TGCGCCAGCAGCCAAGATGTAGGATCTGGGGCCAACGTCCTGACTTTC.

This clonotype came up a few times. V gene TRBV7-9 combines with J gene TRBJ2-1; 11 bases map to TRBD1. CDR1 is SEHNR, CDR2 FQNEAQ, per germline (reference sequence). The junction had 4 bases not matched to a gene; V was cut back by 5 bases and J by 4 bases. This CDR3 comprises 15 residues. CDR3 loop: CASSIGQGAYNEQFF. The CDR3 DNA reads as TGTGCCAGCAGCATAGGACAGGGGGCATACAATGAGCAGTTCTTC.

Only a few counts were recorded for this clonotype. The chain links TRBV5-1 to TRBJ2-5, with a weak D call TRBD2 (6 bases). Trimming removed 2 bases from V and 3 bases from J, with 11 bases in between. The CDR3 totals 14 residues. CDR1 and CDR2 from the germline V gene are SGHRS and YFSETQ. Written as DNA, the CDR3 is TGCGCCAGCAGCTTTTCGGGGGTGAAAGAGACCCAGTACTTC. Translated: CASSFSGVKETQYF.

In its sample, this clonotype was seen a few times. V and J are TRBV7-6 and TRBJ2-3, with 8 bases that match TRBD2. Trimming cost V 1 base and J 6 bases; bases outside gene matches: 3. CDR3 length: 14 amino acids. Germline CDR1 reads SGHVS; CDR2 reads FNYEAQ. The CDR3 DNA is TGTGCCAGCAGCTTAGACGGGAGGGCGGATACGCAGTATTTT. It encodes CASSLDGRADTQYF.